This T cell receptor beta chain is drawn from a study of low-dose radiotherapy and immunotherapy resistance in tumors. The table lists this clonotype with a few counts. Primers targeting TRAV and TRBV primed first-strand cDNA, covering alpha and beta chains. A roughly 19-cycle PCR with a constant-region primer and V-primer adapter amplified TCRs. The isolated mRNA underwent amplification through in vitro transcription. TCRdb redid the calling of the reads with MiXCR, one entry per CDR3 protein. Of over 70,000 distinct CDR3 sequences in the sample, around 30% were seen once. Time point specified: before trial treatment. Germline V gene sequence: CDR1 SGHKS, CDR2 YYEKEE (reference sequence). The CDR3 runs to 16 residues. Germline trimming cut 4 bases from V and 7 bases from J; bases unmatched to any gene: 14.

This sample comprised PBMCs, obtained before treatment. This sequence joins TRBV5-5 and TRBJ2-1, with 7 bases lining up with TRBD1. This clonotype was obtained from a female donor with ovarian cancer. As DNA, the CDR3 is TGTGCCAGCAGCCCCCGGCTTGGGACAGCTTCAAATGAGCAGTTCTTC. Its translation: CASSPRLGTASNEQFF.